What follows is one T cell receptor beta chain and its context. Its cognate antigen is unknown. The PCR had 60 Vbeta and 13 Jbeta primers. Produced via immunoSEQ multiplex PCR; TCRdb's table is partial and in-frame only. Among roughly 100,000 clones listed, under 85% were seen once. The record originates from a study of cytomegalovirus exposure and HLA in healthy donors. This CDR3 spans 14 amino acids. The V gene's germline CDR1 is MNHEY and CDR2 SMNVEV (reference sequence). The V end lost 4 bases, the J end lost 0 bases, and 10 bases lay between the germline ends. General study results and limits: The sole available immune exposure information was CMV serostatus. Cytomegalovirus association was listed for about 150 TCR beta chains. The productive fraction for most TCR beta V segments was about 87% or about 30% in an earlier analysis. Analyses of presence and absence presupposed an approximately uniform sequencing depth across donors.

Sequenced: PBMCs. This clonotype was sampled from a man younger than 45 in good health and CMV-seronegative. J is TRBJ2-7 and V is TRBV27; D possibly corresponds to TRBD2 (5 bases). The CDR3 reads CASSSRASSYEQYF. DNA for the CDR3: TGTGCCAGCAGTTCGAGGGCCTCCTCCTACGAGCAGTACTTC.